Each of the 12 T cell receptor beta chains below was sequenced from the same sample in a study of OX40 agonist ivuxolimab in advanced cancers. This table comes from immunoSEQ multiplex PCR, and its TCRdb copy is limited to in-frame clones, with some not included. This table has about 48,000 clones, nearly 85% appearing once. The sequenced sample was CD4+ or CD8+ T cells sorted from blood, obtained in a trial of the OX40 agonist ivuxolimab. The receptors were gathered from an adult with an advanced solid tumor such as melanoma, head and neck, liver or kidney cancer.

This sequence joins TRBV19 and TRBJ2-5, with D possibly TRBD1 on 5 matching bases. Germline loops: CDR1 LNHDA, CDR2 SQIVND (reference sequence). This CDR3 is 14 amino acids long. V was clipped by 1 base and J by 5 bases, with 11 bases between them. CDR3 bases: TGTGCCAGTAGTATAGGACAGTGGCGGGAGACCCAGTACTTC. This encodes CASSIGQWRETQYF.

The chain couples TRBV29-1 to TRBJ2-7, with D uncertain. The V end lost 6 bases, the J end lost 5 bases, and 23 bases lay between the germline ends. The germline gives CDR1 SQVTM, CDR2 ANQGSEA. The CDR3 sequence is 15 residues long. The CDR3 DNA sequence: TGCAGCGTCGTTCCCCCCCTCAGCGCTAGTGACGAGCAGTACTTC. Translating it yields CSVVPPLSASDEQYF.

This clone was found once. This sequence joins TRBV18 and TRBJ2-2; TRBD2 matches at 10 bases. This CDR3 is 16 amino acids long. Germline V CDR1 and CDR2: KGHSH, LQKENI. V trimming: 6 bases; J trimming: 0 bases; junction bases outside the gene matches: 4. In DNA, the CDR3 is TGTGCCAGCTCCCCTAGCGGGGGCCCGAACACCGGGGAGCTGTTTTTT. Protein: CASSPSGGPNTGELFF.

The chain combines TRBV6-5 with TRBJ2-2; 7 bases are shared with TRBD1. The CDR3 totals 14 residues. The germline V gene has CDR1 MNHEY and CDR2 SVGAGI. The V and J ends lost 6 bases and 1 base, in that order; junction bases with no gene match: 2. The CDR3 nucleotides are TGTGCCAGCAGAGGGACAGAGAACACCGGGGAGCTGTTTTTT. Its protein product is CASRGTENTGELFF.

The rearrangement joins TRBV25-1 to TRBJ2-3; D uncertain. Trimming took 4 bases from V and 4 from J, leaving 6 bases between them. CDR1 MGHDK and CDR2 SYGVNS come from the germline V gene. The CDR3 runs to 12 residues. CDR3 region: CASSVGADTQYF. The CDR3 bases are TGTGCCAGCAGTGTAGGTGCAGATACGCAGTATTTT.

This chain links TRBV9 with TRBJ2-7; 10 nucleotides match TRBD2. J gave up 1 base and V 3 bases, and 4 bases lay outside the gene matches. The germline V gene has CDR1 SGDLS and CDR2 YYNGEE. The CDR3 loop spans 15 amino acids. CDR3: CASSEYSGGSYEQYF. CDR3 nucleotide sequence: TGTGCCAGCAGCGAGTATAGCGGGGGGTCCTACGAGCAGTACTTC.

This clone has only a few counts. The chain carries TRBV6-5 and TRBJ1-3; tentative D call: TRBD1 (5 bases). The V gene lost 5 bases and the J gene lost 0 bases, with 11 bases spanning the gap. Germline V CDR1 and CDR2: MNHEY, SVGAGI. The CDR3 extends over 15 amino acids. For the CDR3, the DNA is TGTGCCAGCAGTAGGACCGGGGGCTCTGGAAACACCATATATTTT. Translation: CASSRTGGSGNTIYF.

The chain combines TRBV5-6 with TRBJ2-1, with TRBD1 identical over 8 bases. Germline-derived CDR1 and CDR2 are SGHDT and YYEEEE. This CDR3 is 15 amino acids long. The V segment lost 4 bases and the J segment 4 bases; nucleotides outside the gene matches: 7. CDR3 in amino acids: CASSLDRGLYNEQFF. The CDR3 DNA sequence: TGTGCCAGCAGCCTTGACAGGGGACTTTACAATGAGCAGTTCTTC.

The chain has TRBV5-1 and TRBJ1-1; 9 positions match TRBD1. V trimming: 4 bases; J trimming: 3 bases; junction bases outside the gene matches: 1. This CDR3 has 13 residues. Germline assignment: CDR1 SGHRS and CDR2 YFSETQ. Here the CDR3 DNA reads TGCGCCAGCAGCCGACAGGGGGACACTGAAGCTTTCTTT. Its translation: CASSRQGDTEAFF. The whole variable domain, remainder taken from reference TRBV5-1 and TRBJ1-1, is KAGVTQTPRYLIKTRGQQVTLSCSPISGHRSVSWYQQTPGQGLQFLFEYFSETQRNKGNFPGRFSGRQFSNSRSEMNVSTLELGDSALYLCASSRQGDTEAFFGQGTRLTVV.

The rearrangement links TRBV29-1 to TRBJ2-1; TRBD1 matches at 11 bases. Germline CDR1 and CDR2: SQVTM and ANQGSEA. V trimming: 4 bases; J trimming: 7 bases; junction bases outside the gene matches: 6. The CDR3 is 14 amino acids. The DNA of the CDR3 is TGCAGCGTTGCGGGAGGGACAGGGGGGAATGAGCAGTTCTTC. Protein: CSVAGGTGGNEQFF.

The rearrangement links TRBV7-2 to TRBJ1-6; a possible D gene is TRBD1 (6 bases). Germline V CDR1 and CDR2: SGHTA, FQGNSA. CDR3 length: 15 residues. V lost 1 base to trimming and J lost 13 bases, with 17 bases between them. The CDR3 loop reads CASSLDSQGPVPLHF. The DNA of the CDR3 is TGTGCCAGCAGCTTAGATTCGCAGGGGCCCGTGCCCCTCCACTTT.

The CDR3 sequence: CASSFSSGGDSNEQFF. The CDR3 DNA is TGTGCCAGCAGCTTTTCTAGCGGGGGTGATTCCAATGAGCAGTTCTTC. The chain combines TRBV7-8 with TRBJ2-1; 10 nucleotides agree with TRBD2. V lost 3 bases, J lost 6 bases, and 8 bases stayed unmatched. CDR1 and CDR2 (germline): SGHVS, FQNEAQ. The CDR3 is 16 amino acids.